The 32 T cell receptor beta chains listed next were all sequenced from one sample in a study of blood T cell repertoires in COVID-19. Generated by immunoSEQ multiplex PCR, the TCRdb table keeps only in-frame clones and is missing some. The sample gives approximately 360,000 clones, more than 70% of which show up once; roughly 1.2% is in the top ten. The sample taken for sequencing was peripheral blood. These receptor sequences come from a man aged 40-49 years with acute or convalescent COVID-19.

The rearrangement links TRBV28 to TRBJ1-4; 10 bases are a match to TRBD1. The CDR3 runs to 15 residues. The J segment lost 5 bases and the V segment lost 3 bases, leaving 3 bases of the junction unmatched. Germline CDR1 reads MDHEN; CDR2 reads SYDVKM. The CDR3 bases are TGTGCCAGCAGTTTGTCGGGACAGGGGAATGAAAAACTGTTTTTT. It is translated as CASSLSGQGNEKLFF.

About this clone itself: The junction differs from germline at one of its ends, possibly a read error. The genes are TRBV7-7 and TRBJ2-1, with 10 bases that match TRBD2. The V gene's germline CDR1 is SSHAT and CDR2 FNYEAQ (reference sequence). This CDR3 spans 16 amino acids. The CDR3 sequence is CASSPAPTSGIDEQFF. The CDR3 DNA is TGTGCTAGCAGCCCGGCCCCCACTAGCGGGATCGATGAGCAGTTCTTC. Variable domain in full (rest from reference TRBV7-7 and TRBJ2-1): GAGVSQSPRYKVTKRGQDVTLRCDPISSHATLYWYQQALGQGPEFLTYFNYEAQPDKSGLPSDRFSAERPEGSISTLTIQRTEQRDSAMYRCASSPAPTSGIDEQFFGPGTRLTVL.

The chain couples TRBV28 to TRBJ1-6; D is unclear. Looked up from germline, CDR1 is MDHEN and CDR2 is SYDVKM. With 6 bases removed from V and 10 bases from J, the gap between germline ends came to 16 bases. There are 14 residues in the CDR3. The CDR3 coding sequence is TGTGCCAGCAGCATGTCAGGTTACCTCTCACCCCTCCACTTT. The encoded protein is CASSMSGYLSPLHF.

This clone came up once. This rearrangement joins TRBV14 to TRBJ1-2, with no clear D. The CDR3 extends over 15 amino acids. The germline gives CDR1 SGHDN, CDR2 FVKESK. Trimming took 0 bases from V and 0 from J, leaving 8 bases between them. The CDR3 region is CASSQERGANYGYTF. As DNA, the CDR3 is TGTGCCAGCAGCCAAGAACGCGGAGCTAACTATGGCTACACCTTC. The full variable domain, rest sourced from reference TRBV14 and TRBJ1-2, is EAGVTQFPSHSVIEKGQTVTLRCDPISGHDNLYWYRRVMGKEIKFLLHFVKESKQDESGMPNNRFLAERTGGTYSTLKVQPAELEDSGVYFCASSQERGANYGYTFGSGTRLTVV.

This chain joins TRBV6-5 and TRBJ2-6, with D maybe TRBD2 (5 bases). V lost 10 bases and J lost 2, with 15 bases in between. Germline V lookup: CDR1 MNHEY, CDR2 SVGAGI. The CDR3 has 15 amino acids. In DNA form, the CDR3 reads TGTGCCATATGCCCAGTCGGGGCTGGGGCCAACGTCCTGACTTTC. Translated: CAICPVGAGANVLTF.

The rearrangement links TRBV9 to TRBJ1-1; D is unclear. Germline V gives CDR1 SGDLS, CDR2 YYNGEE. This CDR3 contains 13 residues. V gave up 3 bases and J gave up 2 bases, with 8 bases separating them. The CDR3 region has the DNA TGTGCCAGCAGCGAGGAGGGAAACACTGAAGCTTTCTTT. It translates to CASSEEGNTEAFF.

In nucleotides, the CDR3 is TGTGCCAGTAGTGGTGTGACAGGAGGCACAGATACGCAGTATTTT. Translation gives CASSGVTGGTDTQYF. The V call is TRBV19, the J call TRBJ2-3; a weak D match, TRBD1 (6 bases). V dropped 5 bases and J dropped 1 base, with 13 bases sitting between them. CDR3 length: 15 residues. Germline CDR1 is LNHDA and CDR2 is SQIVND (reference sequence).

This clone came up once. The CDR3 is CASSSSTGPYNQPQHF. CDR3 bases: TGTGCCAGCAGCTCTTCTACAGGGCCCTACAATCAGCCCCAGCATTTT. V is TRBV7-9 and J is TRBJ1-5; weak D call: TRBD1 (6 bases). The V end was cut by 4 bases, the J end by 3 bases, with 16 bases between. The CDR3 is made up of 16 amino acids. Germline V lookup: CDR1 SEHNR, CDR2 FQNEAQ (reference sequence).

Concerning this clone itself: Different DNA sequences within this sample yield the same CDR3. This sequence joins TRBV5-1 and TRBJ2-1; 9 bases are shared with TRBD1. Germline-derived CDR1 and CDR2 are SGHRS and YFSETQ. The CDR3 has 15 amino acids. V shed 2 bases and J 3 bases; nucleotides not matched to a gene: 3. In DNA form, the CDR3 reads TGCGCCAGCAGCTTAAGGACAGGGGACTACAATGAGCAGTTCTTC. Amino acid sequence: CASSLRTGDYNEQFF.

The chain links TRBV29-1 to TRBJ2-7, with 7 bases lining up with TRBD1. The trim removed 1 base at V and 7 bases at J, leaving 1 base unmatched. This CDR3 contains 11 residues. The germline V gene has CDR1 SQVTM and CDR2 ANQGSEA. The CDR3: CSVEAGGEQYF. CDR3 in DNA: TGCAGCGTTGAAGCAGGGGGAGAGCAGTACTTC.

CDR3 DNA sequence: TGCGCCAGCAGCCAAGAATTCAGGACAGGGTCCTTACTTAGCTATGGCTACACCTTC. This gives the protein CASSQEFRTGSLLSYGYTF. This sequence joins TRBV4-1 and TRBJ1-2; 8 bases map to TRBD1. With V trimmed by 0 bases and J by 4 bases, 16 bases remained unmatched. The CDR3 has 19 residues. Germline CDR1 is MGHRA and CDR2 is YSYEKL.

The CDR3 reads CASSWLAGAVEQYF. DNA for the CDR3: TGTGCCAGCAGTTGGCTAGCGGGAGCTGTCGAGCAGTACTTC. The chain couples TRBV6-5 to TRBJ2-7; 10 bases fit TRBD2. V lost 4 bases to trimming and J lost 6 bases; unmatched junction nucleotides: 6. The CDR3 sequence is 14 residues long. The V gene's germline CDR1 is MNHEY and CDR2 SVGAGI.

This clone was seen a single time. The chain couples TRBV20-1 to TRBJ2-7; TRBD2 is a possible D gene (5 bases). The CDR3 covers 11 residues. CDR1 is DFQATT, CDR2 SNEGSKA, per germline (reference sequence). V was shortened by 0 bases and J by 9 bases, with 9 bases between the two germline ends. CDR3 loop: CSARDLAGQYF. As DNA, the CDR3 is TGCAGTGCTAGAGATTTGGCGGGGCAGTACTTC.

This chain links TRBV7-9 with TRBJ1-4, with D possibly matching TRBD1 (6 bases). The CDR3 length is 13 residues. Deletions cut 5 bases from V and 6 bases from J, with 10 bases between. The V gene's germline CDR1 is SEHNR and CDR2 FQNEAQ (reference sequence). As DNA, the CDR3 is TGTGCCAGCAGCAGGAACAGGGATGAAAAACTGTTTTTT. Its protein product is CASSRNRDEKLFF.

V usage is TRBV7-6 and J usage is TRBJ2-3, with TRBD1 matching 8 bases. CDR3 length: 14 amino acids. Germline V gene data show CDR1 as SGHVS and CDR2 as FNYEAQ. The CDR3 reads CASSDRVSTDTQYF. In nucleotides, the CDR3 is TGTGCGAGCTCGGACAGGGTCAGCACAGATACGCAGTATTTT.

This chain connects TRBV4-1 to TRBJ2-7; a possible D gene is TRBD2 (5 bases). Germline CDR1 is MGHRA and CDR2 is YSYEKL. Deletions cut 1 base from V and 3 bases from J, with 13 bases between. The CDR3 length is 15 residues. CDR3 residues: CASSQVATDLYEQYF. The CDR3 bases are TGCGCCAGCAGCCAAGTAGCGACGGACCTCTACGAGCAGTACTTC.

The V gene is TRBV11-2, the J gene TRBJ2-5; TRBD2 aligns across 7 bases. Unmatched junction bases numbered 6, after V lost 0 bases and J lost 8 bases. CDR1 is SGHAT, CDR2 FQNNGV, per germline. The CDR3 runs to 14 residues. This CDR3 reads CASSLDARGETQYF. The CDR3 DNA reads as TGTGCCAGCAGCTTAGATGCACGGGGGGAAACCCAGTACTTC.

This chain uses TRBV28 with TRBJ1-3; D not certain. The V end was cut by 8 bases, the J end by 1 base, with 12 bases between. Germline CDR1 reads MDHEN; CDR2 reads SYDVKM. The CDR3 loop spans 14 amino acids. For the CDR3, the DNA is TGTGCCAGCCGAGGCGCGGGATCTGGAAACACCATATATTTT. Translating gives CASRGAGSGNTIYF.

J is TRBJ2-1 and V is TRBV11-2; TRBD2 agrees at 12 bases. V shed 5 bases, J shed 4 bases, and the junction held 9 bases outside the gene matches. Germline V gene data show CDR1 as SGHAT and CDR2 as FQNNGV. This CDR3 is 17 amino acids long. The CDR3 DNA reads TGTGCCAGCAGCCCAAAACTAGCGGGAGGTTCATACAATGAGCAGTTCTTC. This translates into CASSPKLAGGSYNEQFF.

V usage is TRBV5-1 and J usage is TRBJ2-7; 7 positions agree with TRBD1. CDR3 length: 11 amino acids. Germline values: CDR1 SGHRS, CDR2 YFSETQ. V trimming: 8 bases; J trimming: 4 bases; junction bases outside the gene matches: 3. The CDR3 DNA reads TGCGCCAGTCAACAGGGGTACGAGCAGTACTTC. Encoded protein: CASQQGYEQYF.

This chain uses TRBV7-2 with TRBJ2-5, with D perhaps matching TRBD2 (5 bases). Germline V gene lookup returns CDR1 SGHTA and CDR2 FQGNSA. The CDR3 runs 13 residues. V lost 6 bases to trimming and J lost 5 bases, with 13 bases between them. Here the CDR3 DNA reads TGTGCCAGCAGTCCTCCAAGGGAGGAGACCCAGTACTTC. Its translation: CASSPPREETQYF.

The CDR3 DNA reads as TGCAGTGCCAGTAAGAGGGTTTCCTACTACGAGCAGTACTTC. Its protein product is CSASKRVSYYEQYF. V gene TRBV20-1 combines with J gene TRBJ2-7, with D perhaps matching TRBD2 (5 bases). V gave up 6 bases and J gave up 3 bases, with 18 bases separating them. This CDR3 spans 14 amino acids. From germline, CDR1 is DFQATT and CDR2 SNEGSKA (reference sequence).

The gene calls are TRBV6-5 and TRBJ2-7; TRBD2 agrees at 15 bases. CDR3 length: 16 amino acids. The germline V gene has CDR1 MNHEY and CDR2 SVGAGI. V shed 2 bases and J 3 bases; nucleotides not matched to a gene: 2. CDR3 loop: CASSYAGLAGGYEQYF. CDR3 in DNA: TGTGCCAGCAGTTACGCGGGACTAGCGGGGGGCTACGAGCAGTACTTC.

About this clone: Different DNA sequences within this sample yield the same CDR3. The CDR3 coding sequence is TGTGCCAGCAGCCAAGTTCCAGGATCAGATACGCAGTATTTT. This sequence encodes CASSQVPGSDTQYF. The rearrangement uses TRBV3-1 (or the pseudogene TRBV3-2) and TRBJ2-3, with no clear D. Germline V gives CDR1 LGHDT, CDR2 YNNKEL (reference sequence). Trimming removed 1 base from V and 4 bases from J, with 9 bases in between. The CDR3 contains 14 residues.

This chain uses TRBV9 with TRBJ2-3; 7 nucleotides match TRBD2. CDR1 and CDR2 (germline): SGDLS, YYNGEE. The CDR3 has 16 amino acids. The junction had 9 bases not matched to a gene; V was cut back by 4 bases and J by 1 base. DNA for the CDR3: TGTGCCAGCAGCTCCCAACCGGGGGGAGGCACAGATACGCAGTATTTT. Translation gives CASSSQPGGGTDTQYF.

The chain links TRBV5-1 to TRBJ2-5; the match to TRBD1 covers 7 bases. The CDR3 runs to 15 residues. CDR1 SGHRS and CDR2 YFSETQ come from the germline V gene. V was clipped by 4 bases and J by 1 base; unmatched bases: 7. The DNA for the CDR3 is TGCGCCAGCAGCCCGGGACAGCTAGTCCAAGAGACCCAGTACTTC. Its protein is CASSPGQLVQETQYF.

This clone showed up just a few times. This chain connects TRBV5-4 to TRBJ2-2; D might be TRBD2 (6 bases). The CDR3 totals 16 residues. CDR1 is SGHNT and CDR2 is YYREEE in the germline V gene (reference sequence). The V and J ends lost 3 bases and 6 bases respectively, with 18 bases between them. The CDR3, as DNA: TGTGCCAGCAGCTGGAGGTGGGGCAGGGAGGCCGGGGAGCTGTTTTTT. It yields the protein CASSWRWGREAGELFF. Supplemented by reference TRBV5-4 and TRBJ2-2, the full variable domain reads ETGVTQSPTHLIKTRGQQVTLRCSSQSGHNTVSWYQQALGQGPQFIFQYYREEENGRGNFPPRFSGLQFPNYSSELNVNALELDDSALYLCASSWRWGREAGELFFGEGSRLTVL.

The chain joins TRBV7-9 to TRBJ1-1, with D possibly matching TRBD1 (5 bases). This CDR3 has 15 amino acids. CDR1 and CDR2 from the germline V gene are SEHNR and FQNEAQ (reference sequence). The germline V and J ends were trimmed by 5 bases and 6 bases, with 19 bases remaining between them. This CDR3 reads CASSPRGGELAEAFF. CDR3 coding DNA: TGTGCCAGCAGCCCACGAGGAGGGGAGTTAGCTGAAGCTTTCTTT.

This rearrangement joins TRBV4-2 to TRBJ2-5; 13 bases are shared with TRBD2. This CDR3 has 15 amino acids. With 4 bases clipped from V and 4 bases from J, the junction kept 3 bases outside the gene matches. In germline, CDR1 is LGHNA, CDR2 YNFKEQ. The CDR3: CASSPRTSGRETQYF. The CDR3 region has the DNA TGTGCCAGCAGCCCACGGACTAGCGGGAGAGAGACCCAGTACTTC.

The CDR3 reads CASKPTGGSSFGYTF. CDR3 coding DNA: TGCGCCAGCAAACCTACAGGGGGCTCGTCGTTTGGCTACACCTTC. The chain employs TRBV5-1 and TRBJ1-2, with TRBD1 matching 9 bases. V trimming: 6 bases; J trimming: 7 bases; junction bases outside the gene matches: 13. This CDR3 contains 15 residues. Per the germline V gene, CDR1 is SGHRS and CDR2 is YFSETQ. The full variable domain, its missing parts supplied by reference TRBV5-1 and TRBJ1-2, is KAGVTQTPRYLIKTRGQQVTLSCSPISGHRSVSWYQQTPGQGLQFLFEYFSETQRNKGNFPGRFSGRQFSNSRSEMNVSTLELGDSALYLCASKPTGGSSFGYTFGSGTRLTVV.

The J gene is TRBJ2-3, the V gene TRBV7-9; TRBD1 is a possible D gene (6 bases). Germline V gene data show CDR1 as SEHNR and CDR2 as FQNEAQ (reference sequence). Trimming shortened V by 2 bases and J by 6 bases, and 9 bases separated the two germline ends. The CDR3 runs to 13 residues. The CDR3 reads CASSLRGMDTQYF. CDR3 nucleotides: TGTGCCAGCAGCTTAAGGGGGATGGATACGCAGTATTTT.

The CDR3 loop reads CAGRGGASNQPQHF. DNA for the CDR3: TGTGCCGGCCGAGGGGGGGCAAGCAATCAGCCCCAGCATTTT. The rearrangement uses TRBV28 and TRBJ1-5, with D maybe TRBD1 (6 bases). Trimming stripped 11 bases from V and 1 base from J, with 15 bases between. CDR1 and CDR2 from the germline V gene are MDHEN and SYDVKM. CDR3 length: 14 amino acids.